This TCR beta chain was found in a study of blood T cell repertoires in COVID-19. CDR1 MGHRA and CDR2 YSYEKL come from the germline V gene. This CDR3 is 13 amino acids long. Trimming left V 3 bases short and J 4 bases short, with 9 bases between. This clone was seen once. The protocol was immunoSEQ multiplex PCR, while the TCRdb copy is restricted to in-frame clones and leaves out a portion. The sample yields roughly 65,000 clones, around 86% seen once. J is TRBJ1-1 and V is TRBV4-1; possible D gene TRBD1, 6 bases. The sample taken for sequencing was peripheral blood. This clonotype was sampled from a woman aged 55-70 years with acute or convalescent COVID-19. This CDR3 reads CASSHRGATEAFF. The CDR3 DNA sequence: TGCGCCAGCAGCCACAGGGGTGCCACTGAAGCTTTCTTT.